Listed below are T cell receptor beta chains from one sample, sequenced in a study of immune characterization of retroperitoneal liposarcoma. From the PCR reads, TCRdb called clonotypes with MiXCR, one entry per CDR3 protein. The sample holds some 1,900 distinct CDR3 sequences, around two fifths seen once. The sequencing sample was made of tumor tissue. The receptors derive from a male donor with retroperitoneal liposarcoma. Each CDR3 is given with its conserved first and last residue. The D gene is left open where the match is weak. Size tells how often a clone was seen (once, few, many) or the class of an expanded clone, and some rows leave it out.

TRBJ2-5 medium-sized - TRBV6-6 CASSYGLGQETQYF TGTGCCAGCAGTTACGGCCTAGGACAAGAGACCCAGTACTTC
TRBJ2-5 - - TRBV7-6 CASSPRGSGEAQYF TGTGCCAGCAGCCCTCGAGGATCGGGGGAGGCCCAGTACTTC
TRBJ1-2 - - TRBV6-1 CASSPQSVSNYGYTF TGTGCCAGCAGTCCCCAGTCCGTCTCTAACTATGGCTACACCTTC
TRBJ2-1 medium-sized - TRBV6-1 CASSEGETNEQFF TGTGCCAGCAGTGAAGGAGAAACCAATGAGCAGTTCTTC
TRBJ2-1 - - TRBV6-1 CASSERGAYNEQFF TGTGCCAGCAGTGAAAGGGGAGCCTACAATGAGCAGTTCTTC
TRBJ2-6 - TRBD1 TRBV7-2 CASSSDRAGANVLTF TGTGCCAGCAGCTCTGACAGGGCTGGGGCCAACGTCCTGACTTTC
TRBJ2-5 - TRBD1 TRBV4-1 CASSQDRSRETQYF TGCGCCAGCAGCCAGGACAGGTCCAGGGAGACCCAGTACTTC
TRBJ2-7 large TRBD2 TRBV6-1 CASSSPGTSSYNEQYF TGTGCCAGCAGTTCTCCCGGGACTAGCTCCTACAATGAGCAGTACTTC
TRBJ2-1 - TRBD2 TRBV11-1 CASSLTSGTNEQFF TGTGCCAGCAGCTTGACTAGCGGGACTAATGAGCAGTTCTTC
TRBJ2-5 large - TRBV6-1 CASSTSWYQETQYF TGTGCCAGCAGCACAAGTTGGTACCAAGAGACCCAGTACTTC
TRBJ2-1 few - TRBV27 CASSLGLNYYNEQFF TGTGCCAGCAGTTTAGGACTAAACTACTACAATGAGCAGTTCTTC
TRBJ2-4 - - TRBV6-1 CASSPLDRSKNIQYF TGTGCCAGCAGTCCTCTGGATAGAAGCAAAAACATTCAGTACTTC
TRBJ2-2 few - TRBV10-1 CASSESLLNGELFF TGCGCCAGCAGTGAGTCGCTATTGAACGGGGAGCTGTTTTTT
TRBJ2-3 few - TRBV6-1 CASSLRRTEQDTQYF TGTGCCAGCAGCCTTAGACGGACGGAGCAAGATACGCAGTATTTT
TRBJ2-4 few TRBD1 TRBV10-3 CAISERTGGSGNIQYF TGTGCCATCAGTGAGAGGACAGGGGGCTCGGGAAACATTCAGTACTTC